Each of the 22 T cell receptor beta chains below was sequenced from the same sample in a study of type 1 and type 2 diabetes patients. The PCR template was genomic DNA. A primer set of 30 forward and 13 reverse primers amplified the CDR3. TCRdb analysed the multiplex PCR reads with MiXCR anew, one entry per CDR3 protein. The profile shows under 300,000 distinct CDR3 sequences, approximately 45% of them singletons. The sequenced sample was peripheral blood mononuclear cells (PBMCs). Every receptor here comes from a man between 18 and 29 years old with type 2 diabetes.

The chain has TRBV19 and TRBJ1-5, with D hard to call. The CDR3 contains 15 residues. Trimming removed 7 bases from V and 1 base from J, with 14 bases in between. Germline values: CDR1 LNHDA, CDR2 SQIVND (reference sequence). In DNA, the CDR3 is TGTGCCAGTAACCCACGGGGTAGCAGCAATCAGCCCCAGCATTTT. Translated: CASNPRGSSNQPQHF.

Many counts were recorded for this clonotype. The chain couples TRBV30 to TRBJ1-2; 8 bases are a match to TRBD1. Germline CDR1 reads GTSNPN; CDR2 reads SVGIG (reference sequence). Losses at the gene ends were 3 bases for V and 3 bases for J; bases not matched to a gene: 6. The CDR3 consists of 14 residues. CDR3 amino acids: CAWRADRVDYGYTF. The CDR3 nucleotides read TGTGCCTGGAGGGCGGACAGGGTGGACTATGGCTACACCTTC.

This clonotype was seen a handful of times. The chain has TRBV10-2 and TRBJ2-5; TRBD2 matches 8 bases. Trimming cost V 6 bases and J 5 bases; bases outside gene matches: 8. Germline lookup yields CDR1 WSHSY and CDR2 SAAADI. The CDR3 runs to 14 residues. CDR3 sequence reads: CASSPTGGRETQYF. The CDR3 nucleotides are TGCGCCAGCAGCCCAACGGGGGGGAGGGAGACCCAGTACTTC.

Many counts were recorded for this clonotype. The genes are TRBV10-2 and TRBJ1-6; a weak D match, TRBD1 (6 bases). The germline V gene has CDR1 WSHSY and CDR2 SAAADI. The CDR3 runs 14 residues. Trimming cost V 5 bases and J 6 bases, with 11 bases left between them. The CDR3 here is CASSQGTGNSPLHF. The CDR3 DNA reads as TGCGCCAGCAGTCAGGGGACGGGTAATTCACCCCTCCACTTT.

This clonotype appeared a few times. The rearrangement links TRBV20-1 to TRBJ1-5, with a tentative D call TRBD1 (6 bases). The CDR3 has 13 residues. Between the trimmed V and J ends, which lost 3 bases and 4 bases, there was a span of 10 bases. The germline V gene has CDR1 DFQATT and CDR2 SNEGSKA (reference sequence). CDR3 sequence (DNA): TGCAGTGCTAGCCAGGGGAAGAATCAGCCCCAGCATTTT. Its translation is CSASQGKNQPQHF.

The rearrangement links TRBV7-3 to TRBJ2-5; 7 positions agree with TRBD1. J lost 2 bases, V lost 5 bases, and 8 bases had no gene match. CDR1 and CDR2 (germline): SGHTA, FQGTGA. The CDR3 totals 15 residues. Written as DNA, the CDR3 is TGTGCCAGCAGCCTAGGGGGCGGAGAACAAGAGACCCAGTACTTC. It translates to CASSLGGGEQETQYF.

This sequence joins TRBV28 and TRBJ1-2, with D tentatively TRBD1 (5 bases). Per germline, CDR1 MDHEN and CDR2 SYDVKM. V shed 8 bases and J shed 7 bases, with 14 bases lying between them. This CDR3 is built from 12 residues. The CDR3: CASLRARGGYTF. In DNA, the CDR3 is TGTGCCAGCCTCAGGGCGCGGGGTGGCTACACCTTC.

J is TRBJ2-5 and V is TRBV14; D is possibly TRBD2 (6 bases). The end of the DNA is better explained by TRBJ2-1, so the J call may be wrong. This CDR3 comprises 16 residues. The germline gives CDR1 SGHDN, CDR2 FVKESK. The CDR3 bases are TGTGCCAGCAGCCAAGATGTCCCCCGGGAGCACAATGAGCAGTTCTTC. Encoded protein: CASSQDVPREHNEQFF.

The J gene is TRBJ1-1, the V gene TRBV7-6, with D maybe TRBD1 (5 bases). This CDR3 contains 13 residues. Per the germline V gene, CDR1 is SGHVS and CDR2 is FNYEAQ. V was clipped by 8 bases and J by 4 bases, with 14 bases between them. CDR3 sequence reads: CASCRSDSTEAFF. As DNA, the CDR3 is TGTGCCAGCTGTAGGTCCGACAGCACTGAAGCTTTCTTT. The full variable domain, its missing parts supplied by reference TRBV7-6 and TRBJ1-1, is GAGVSQSPRYKVTKRGQDVALRCDPISGHVSLYWYRQALGQGPEFLTYFNYEAQQDKSGLPNDRFSAERPEGSISTLTIQRTEQRDSAMYRCASCRSDSTEAFFGQGTRLTVV.

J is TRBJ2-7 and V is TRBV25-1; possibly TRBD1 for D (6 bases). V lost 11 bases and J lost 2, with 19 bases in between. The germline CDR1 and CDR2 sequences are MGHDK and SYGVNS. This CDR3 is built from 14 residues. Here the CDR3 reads CAGRDRKVAYEQYF. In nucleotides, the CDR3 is TGTGCCGGTAGAGACAGGAAAGTAGCCTACGAGCAGTACTTC.

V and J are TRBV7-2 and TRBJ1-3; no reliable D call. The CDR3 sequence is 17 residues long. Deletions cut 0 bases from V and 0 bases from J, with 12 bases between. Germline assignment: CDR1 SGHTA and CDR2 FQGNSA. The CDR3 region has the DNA TGTGCCAGCAGCTTAGCCCGACCTGTGAACTCTGGAAACACCATATATTTT. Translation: CASSLARPVNSGNTIYF.

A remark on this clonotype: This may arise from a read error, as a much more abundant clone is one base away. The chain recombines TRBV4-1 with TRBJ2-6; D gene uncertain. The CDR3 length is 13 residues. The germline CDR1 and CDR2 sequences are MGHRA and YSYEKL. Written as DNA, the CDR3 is TGTGCCAGCAGCTCCGCTGGGGCCAACGTCCTGACTTTC. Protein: CASSSAGANVLTF.

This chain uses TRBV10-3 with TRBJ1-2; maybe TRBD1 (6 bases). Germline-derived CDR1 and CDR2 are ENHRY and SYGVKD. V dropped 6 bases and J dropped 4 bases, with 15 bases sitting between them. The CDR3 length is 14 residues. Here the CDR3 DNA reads TGTGCCATCAGCCCCGAGGGGGATTTCTATGGCTACACCTTC. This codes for CAISPEGDFYGYTF.

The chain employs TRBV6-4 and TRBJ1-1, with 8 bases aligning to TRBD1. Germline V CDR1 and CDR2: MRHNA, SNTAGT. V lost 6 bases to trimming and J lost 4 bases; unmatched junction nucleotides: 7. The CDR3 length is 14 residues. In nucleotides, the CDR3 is TGTGCCAGCAGCCAATGGACAGGGAGCACTGAAGCTTTCTTT. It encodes CASSQWTGSTEAFF.

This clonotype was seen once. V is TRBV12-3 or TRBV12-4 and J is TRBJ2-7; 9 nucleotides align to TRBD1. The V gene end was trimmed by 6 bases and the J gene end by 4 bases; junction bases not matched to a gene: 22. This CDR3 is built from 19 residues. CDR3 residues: CASRRGDRSTGTGLYEQYF. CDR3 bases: TGTGCCAGCAGAAGGGGGGACAGGTCCACCGGGACAGGGTTATACGAGCAGTACTTC.

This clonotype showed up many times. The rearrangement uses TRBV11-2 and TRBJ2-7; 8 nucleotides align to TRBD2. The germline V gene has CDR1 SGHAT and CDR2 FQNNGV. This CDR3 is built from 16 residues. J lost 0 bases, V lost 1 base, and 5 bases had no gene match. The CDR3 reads CASSLGTSRSSYEQYF. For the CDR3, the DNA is TGTGCCAGCAGCTTAGGGACTAGCCGGAGCTCCTACGAGCAGTACTTC.

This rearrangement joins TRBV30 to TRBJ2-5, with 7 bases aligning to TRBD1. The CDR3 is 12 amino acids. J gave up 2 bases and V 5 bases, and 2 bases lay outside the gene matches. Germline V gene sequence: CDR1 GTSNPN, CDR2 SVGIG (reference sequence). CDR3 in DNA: TGTGCCTGGTCCAGGGGGCAAGAGACCCAGTACTTC. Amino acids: CAWSRGQETQYF.

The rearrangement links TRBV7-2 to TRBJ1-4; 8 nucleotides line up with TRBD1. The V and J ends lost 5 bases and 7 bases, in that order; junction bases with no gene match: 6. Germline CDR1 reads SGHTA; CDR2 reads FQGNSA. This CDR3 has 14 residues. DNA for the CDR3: TGTGCCAGCAGCCTAACAGGGGGGAGTGAAAAACTGTTTTTT. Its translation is CASSLTGGSEKLFF.

CDR3 in DNA: TGTGCCAGCAGTGAAACCCAAGTGGGAACCGGGGAGCTGTTTTTT. As protein: CASSETQVGTGELFF. The chain uses TRBV7-2 and TRBJ2-2, with D unresolved. Trimming pared 6 bases from V and 5 bases from J, leaving 16 bases between. Germline V gene data show CDR1 as SGHTA and CDR2 as FQGNSA. The CDR3 extends over 15 amino acids.

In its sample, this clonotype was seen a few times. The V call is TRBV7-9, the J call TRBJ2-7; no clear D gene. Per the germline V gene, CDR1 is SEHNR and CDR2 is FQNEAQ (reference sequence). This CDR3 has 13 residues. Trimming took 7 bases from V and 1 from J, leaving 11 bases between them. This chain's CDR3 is CASNKQSSYEQYF. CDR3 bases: TGTGCCAGCAACAAACAGAGTTCCTACGAGCAGTACTTC.

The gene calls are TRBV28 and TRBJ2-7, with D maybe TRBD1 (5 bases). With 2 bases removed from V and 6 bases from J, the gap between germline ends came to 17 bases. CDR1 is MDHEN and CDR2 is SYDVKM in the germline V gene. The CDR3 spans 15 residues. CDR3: CASSLDSVHRGEQYF. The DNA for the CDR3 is TGTGCCAGCAGTTTAGACAGTGTTCACCGTGGCGAGCAGTACTTC.

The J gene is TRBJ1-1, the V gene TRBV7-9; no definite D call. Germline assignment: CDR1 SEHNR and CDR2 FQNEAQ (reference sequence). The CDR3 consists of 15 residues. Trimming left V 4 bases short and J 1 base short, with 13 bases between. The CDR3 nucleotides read TGTGCCAGCAGCTCTCGGCCCCGTACGAACACTGAAGCTTTCTTT. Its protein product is CASSSRPRTNTEAFF.